Described below is a single T cell receptor (beta chain) sequence and its context. The target antigen is unknown. This sample stems from a study of cytomegalovirus exposure and HLA in healthy donors. The study's findings and limits: Most of the TCR beta V segments (in an earlier analysis) were productive either about 90% or about 30% of the time. Reports indicated that the classifier achieved high specificity and sensitivity in diagnosing cytomegalovirus status.

Amplification used 60 Vbeta primers and 13 Jbeta primers. Authors' analysis steps: About 80 million unique TCR beta chains, about 11 million of them shared, were counted by a later analysis. Repertoires were generated with immunoSEQ multiplex PCR, while TCRdb's copy carries only in-frame clones and drops some. The V and J calls and clone size were taken over from that table, and D and trimming were inferred from the DNA. The repertoire holds fewer than 250,000 clones, with 75% to 80% as singletons. Per the germline V gene, CDR1 is SGHAT and CDR2 is FQNNGV. The CDR3 extends over 13 amino acids. The V end was cut by 3 bases, the J end by 4 bases, with 7 bases between.

The chain carries TRBV11-2 and TRBJ1-5, with D perhaps matching TRBD1 (6 bases). The source material was PBMCs. This TCR derives from a male donor in good health and CMV-seronegative. CDR3 protein: CASSFTGNQPQHF. CDR3 in DNA: TGTGCCAGCAGCTTCACAGGGAATCAGCCCCAGCATTTT.